The 32 T cell receptor beta chains presented below share a single source sample, sequenced in a study of T cell responses to AZD1222 COVID-19 vaccine. Sequenced by immunoSEQ multiplex PCR; TCRdb stores in-frame clones only, minus some. Of 130,000 or so clones in the sample, around 90% are singletons; the top ten hold 4% to 4.5%. The sample in question was peripheral blood, obtained 28 days after the second dose of the MenACWY control vaccine. The receptors stem from an adult who received the MenACWY meningococcal vaccine as a control.

The chain joins TRBV19 to TRBJ2-1, with 7 bases fitting TRBD1. This CDR3 spans 13 amino acids. Germline V CDR1 and CDR2: LNHDA, SQIVND (reference sequence). Trimming removed 3 bases from V and 9 bases from J; junction bases left unmatched: 5. The CDR3 DNA reads as TGTGCCAGTAGTATCGGGACAGCTGGTGAGCAGTTCTTC. Translating gives CASSIGTAGEQFF.

The chain uses TRBV2 and TRBJ2-1; the match to TRBD2 covers 7 bases. The V and J ends lost 8 bases and 1 base, in that order; junction bases with no gene match: 8. The CDR3 covers 15 residues. The germline V gene encodes CDR1 SNHLY and CDR2 FYNNEI. As DNA, the CDR3 is TGTGCCAGCCGCGGGGGAGCAGGATCCTACAATGAGCAGTTCTTC. Encoded protein: CASRGGAGSYNEQFF. Complete variable domain (other parts from reference TRBV2 and TRBJ2-1): EPEVTQTPSHQVTQMGQEVILRCVPISNHLYFYWYRQILGQKVEFLVSFYNNEISEKSEIFDDQFSVERPDGSNFTLKIRSTKLEDSAMYFCASRGGAGSYNEQFFGPGTRLTVL.

J is TRBJ2-5 and V is TRBV7-2, with a possible D match to TRBD2 (6 bases). V lost 0 bases and J lost 3, with 8 bases in between. Germline lookup yields CDR1 SGHTA and CDR2 FQGNSA. CDR3 length: 14 amino acids. The CDR3 reads CASSLAGLKETQYF. The CDR3 coding sequence is TGTGCCAGCAGCTTAGCAGGACTAAAAGAGACCCAGTACTTC.

The V call is TRBV12-3 or TRBV12-4, the J call TRBJ1-1; D uncertain. This CDR3 region has 11 residues. Trimming left V 6 bases short and J 1 base short, with 3 bases between. This chain's CDR3 is CASRENTEAFF. In DNA form, the CDR3 reads TGTGCCAGCAGAGAGAACACTGAAGCTTTCTTT.

The CDR3 bases are TGCAGCGTTGACACTAGCACAGATACGCAGTATTTT. Translation: CSVDTSTDTQYF. The gene calls are TRBV29-1 and TRBJ2-3; D call uncertain. The V gene lost 3 bases and the J gene lost 0 bases, with 4 bases spanning the gap. This CDR3 spans 12 amino acids. The germline CDR1 and CDR2 sequences are SQVTM and ANQGSEA.

Comment on this clone: This may be a read error: a much more frequent sequence differs by one nucleotide. The V gene is TRBV11-2, the J gene TRBJ2-7; D is uncertain. CDR1 and CDR2 from the germline V gene are SGHAT and FQNNGV. There are 12 residues in the CDR3. V dropped 1 base and J dropped 3 bases, with 4 bases sitting between them. The CDR3 nucleotides read TGTGCCAGCAGCTTAGTGTTCTACGAGCAGTACTTC. Protein product: CASSLVFYEQYF.

The V and J genes are TRBV7-8 and TRBJ2-2; no definite D call. Looked up from germline, CDR1 is SGHVS and CDR2 is FQNEAQ. CDR3 length: 13 residues. V lost 2 bases to trimming and J lost 6 bases, with 7 bases between them. CDR3 sequence: CASSLNVPGELFF. In DNA form, the CDR3 reads TGTGCCAGCAGCTTAAACGTCCCCGGGGAGCTGTTTTTT.

The rearrangement joins TRBV9 to TRBJ2-5, with TRBD2 matching 10 bases. V was pared by 4 bases and J by 5 bases, with 29 bases of the junction left unmatched. CDR1 and CDR2 from the germline V gene are SGDLS and YYNGEE. CDR3 length: 22 residues. The CDR3 DNA reads TGTGCCAGCAGCAGTGAGGGACTAAGGGAAGCGGGAGGGCCGGGATCGACGGAGACCCAGTACTTC. Its translation: CASSSEGLREAGGPGSTETQYF.

The table lists this clone with a count of one. This chain uses TRBV19 with TRBJ2-1; D is possibly TRBD2 (6 bases). Germline V gives CDR1 LNHDA, CDR2 SQIVND (reference sequence). The CDR3 is made up of 14 amino acids. V shed 3 bases and J shed 4 bases, with 10 bases lying between them. The DNA of the CDR3 is TGTGCCAGTAGTATCGGGACTGGTTACAATGAGCAGTTCTTC. Translated: CASSIGTGYNEQFF.

CDR3 coding DNA: TGTGCCAGCAGCGTAGGGGACCTCTACCAACACAGTCGGGCTGAAGCTTTCTTT. It is translated as CASSVGDLYQHSRAEAFF. The gene calls are TRBV9 and TRBJ1-1; a weak D match, TRBD1 (5 bases). Germline V gene sequence: CDR1 SGDLS, CDR2 YYNGEE. V dropped 0 bases and J dropped 6 bases, with 24 bases sitting between them. The CDR3 totals 18 residues.

V usage is TRBV5-4 and J usage is TRBJ2-3, with no clear D. Germline CDR1 SGHNT, CDR2 YYREEE (reference sequence). Trimming removed 0 bases from V and 6 bases from J, with 5 bases in between. CDR3 length: 12 residues. The CDR3 region has the DNA TGTGCCAGCAGCTTGGGACGGGATACGCAGTATTTT. Residues: CASSLGRDTQYF.

This clone showed up just a few times. The chain has TRBV6-2 or TRBV6-3 and TRBJ2-1; 13 bases are shared with TRBD2. The germline gives CDR1 MNHEY, CDR2 SVGEGT. The CDR3 runs to 16 residues. V trimming: 0 bases; J trimming: 6 bases; junction bases outside the gene matches: 2. CDR3 sequence (DNA): TGTGCCAGCAGTTACTCAGGGACTAGCGGGGTCAATGAGCAGTTCTTC. Protein: CASSYSGTSGVNEQFF.

This clone was counted a single time. The chain links TRBV4-2 to TRBJ2-3; 9 positions agree with TRBD2. Germline loops: CDR1 LGHNA, CDR2 YNFKEQ. This CDR3 has 15 amino acids. V dropped 6 bases and J dropped 2; count of bases not matched to a gene: 6. CDR3 DNA: TGTGCCAGCAGTTCCAGCGGGGGGCCCACAGATACGCAGTATTTT. Its translation is CASSSSGGPTDTQYF.

This clone was found once. The J gene is TRBJ1-3, the V gene TRBV9; the D gene is possibly TRBD1 (5 bases). The germline CDR1 and CDR2 sequences are SGDLS and YYNGEE. The V end was cut by 5 bases, the J end by 0 bases, with 12 bases between. The CDR3 consists of 15 residues. The CDR3 reads CASREGPSSGNTIYF. The CDR3 DNA reads as TGTGCCAGCAGGGAGGGGCCGAGCTCTGGAAACACCATATATTTT.

The chain links TRBV2 to TRBJ2-5; a weak D match, TRBD2 (6 bases). V was pared by 2 bases and J by 3 bases, with 10 bases between. The CDR3 has 14 residues. The germline CDR1 and CDR2 sequences are SNHLY and FYNNEI. CDR3 loop: CASSEIRREETQYF. CDR3 nucleotide sequence: TGTGCCAGCAGTGAAATTCGGAGGGAAGAGACCCAGTACTTC.

V gene TRBV27 combines with J gene TRBJ1-6; D remains unclear. V was pared by 3 bases and J by 7 bases, with 7 bases between. The CDR3 extends over 13 amino acids. Germline V gene data show CDR1 as MNHEY and CDR2 as SMNVEV (reference sequence). DNA of the CDR3: TGTGCCAGCAGTTTTAATAGGAATTCACCCCTCCACTTT. Protein product: CASSFNRNSPLHF.

This sequence joins TRBV7-9 and TRBJ2-3; D is possibly TRBD1 or TRBD2 (5 bases each). The germline V gene encodes CDR1 SEHNR and CDR2 FQNEAQ (reference sequence). The germline V and J ends were trimmed by 1 base and 4 bases, with 12 bases remaining between them. This CDR3 has 15 residues. CDR3 DNA sequence: TGTGCCAGCAGCTTAGTATCGGGGCCTGCAGATACGCAGTATTTT. It is translated as CASSLVSGPADTQYF.

This sequence joins TRBV5-4 and TRBJ2-2; D remains ambiguous. Germline V gene data show CDR1 as SGHNT and CDR2 as YYREEE (reference sequence). The CDR3 is 15 amino acids. Between the trimmed V and J ends, which lost 0 bases and 5 bases, there was a span of 11 bases. The DNA for the CDR3 is TGTGCCAGCAGCTTGGAGAGACTGGGGACCGGGGAGCTGTTTTTT. This encodes CASSLERLGTGELFF.

Only a few counts were recorded for this clone. The V call is TRBV18, the J call TRBJ1-3; TRBD1 might be the D (6 bases). The CDR3 extends over 15 amino acids. Trimming cost V 1 base and J 2 bases, with 9 bases left between them. Germline CDR1 KGHSH, CDR2 LQKENI. The CDR3 DNA follows: TGTGCCAGCTCACCACGATCAGGGGCTGGAAACACCATATATTTT. It specifies CASSPRSGAGNTIYF.

The gene calls are TRBV18 and TRBJ1-1, with D possibly matching TRBD1 (6 bases). The CDR3 spans 14 residues. V was cut by 4 bases and J by 3 bases, with 12 bases left in between. Germline assignment: CDR1 KGHSH and CDR2 LQKENI. Here the CDR3 DNA reads TGTGCCAGCTCACTGGTAGGGGGGGACACTGAAGCTTTCTTT. Amino acids: CASSLVGGDTEAFF.

The chain is built from TRBV24-1 and TRBJ1-5; no definite D call. The CDR3 has 11 amino acids. V lost 2 bases and J lost 9, with 4 bases in between. The germline CDR1 and CDR2 sequences are KGHDR and SFDVKD. The CDR3 sequence is CATSDSGPQHF. The CDR3 DNA follows: TGTGCCACCAGTGATTCTGGGCCCCAGCATTTT.

The chain joins TRBV6-5 to TRBJ2-2; D is possibly TRBD1 or TRBD2 (6 bases each). Deletions cut 0 bases from V and 2 bases from J, with 10 bases between. CDR1 is MNHEY and CDR2 is SVGAGI in the germline V gene. This CDR3 has 16 residues. CDR3: CASSYSGGRNTGELFF. CDR3 bases: TGTGCCAGCAGTTACTCGGGGGGCCGAAACACCGGGGAGCTGTTTTTT.

The V and J genes are TRBV27 and TRBJ2-5, with D possibly being TRBD2 (6 bases). The CDR3 sequence is 13 residues long. The V end lost 8 bases, the J end lost 3 bases, and 13 bases lay between the germline ends. CDR1 MNHEY and CDR2 SMNVEV come from the germline V gene (reference sequence). This CDR3 is CASGGRGKETQYF. The CDR3 DNA is TGTGCCAGCGGCGGGCGGGGAAAAGAGACCCAGTACTTC.

This clone occurred once. The rearrangement uses TRBV6-6 and TRBJ1-4; 10 nucleotides align to TRBD1. The CDR3 is 12 amino acids. CDR1 is MNHNY and CDR2 is SVGAGI in the germline V gene (reference sequence). Unmatched junction bases numbered 5, after V lost 8 bases and J lost 11 bases. In DNA, the CDR3 is TGTGCCAGCGCCGACAGGGGGCGGAAACTGTTTTTT. This sequence encodes CASADRGRKLFF.

This sequence joins TRBV13 and TRBJ2-1; 12 bases align to TRBD2. Per the germline V gene, CDR1 is PRHDT and CDR2 is FYEKMQ (reference sequence). V trimming: 4 bases; J trimming: 6 bases; junction bases outside the gene matches: 7. This CDR3 has 16 residues. This chain's CDR3 is CASSSRLAGVLNEQFF. In nucleotides, the CDR3 is TGTGCCAGCAGCTCAAGACTAGCGGGGGTTCTCAATGAGCAGTTCTTC.

The rearrangement uses TRBV5-4 and TRBJ1-2; D is unresolved. V was shortened by 1 base and J by 3 bases, with 13 bases between the two germline ends. Germline V gives CDR1 SGHNT, CDR2 YYREEE (reference sequence). This CDR3 has 15 amino acids. The CDR3 DNA reads as TGTGCCAGCAGCTTGTCTTCGAAACTCCACTATGGCTACACCTTC. It is translated as CASSLSSKLHYGYTF.

The chain combines TRBV7-3 with TRBJ2-7; 8 bases align to TRBD2. CDR3 length equals 15 residues. The V gene's germline CDR1 is SGHTA and CDR2 FQGTGA. V trimming: 2 bases; J trimming: 5 bases; junction bases outside the gene matches: 8. CDR3 DNA: TGTGCCAGCAGCTTATTCGCGGGAGGAAGAAACGAGCAGTACTTC. It codes for CASSLFAGGRNEQYF.

The chain recombines TRBV24-1 with TRBJ1-3; TRBD1 aligns across 7 bases. Germline CDR1 KGHDR, CDR2 SFDVKD. This CDR3 is 13 amino acids long. The junction had 10 bases not matched to a gene; V was cut back by 11 bases and J by 7 bases. The CDR3 spells CANRTGEKNTIYF. For the CDR3, the DNA is TGTGCCAACCGAACAGGGGAAAAGAACACCATATATTTT.

V usage is TRBV28 and J usage is TRBJ2-4; TRBD1 is a possible D gene (7 bases). Germline V gene sequence: CDR1 MDHEN, CDR2 SYDVKM. The V end was cut by 3 bases, the J end by 0 bases, with 9 bases between. This CDR3 is 15 amino acids long. The CDR3 DNA reads as TGTGCCAGCAGTTTTCAGGGGGGAGCCAAAAACATTCAGTACTTC. This translates into CASSFQGGAKNIQYF.

The V call is TRBV6-5, the J call TRBJ1-1, with D maybe TRBD1 (5 bases). V lost 7 bases, J lost 1 base, and 13 bases lay in between. CDR1 and CDR2 (germline): MNHEY, SVGAGI. The CDR3 length is 14 residues. The CDR3 DNA follows: TGTGCCAGCATCTGGGGGGGGAGGAACACTGAAGCTTTCTTT. This codes for CASIWGGRNTEAFF.

V gene TRBV12-3 or TRBV12-4 combines with J gene TRBJ2-7; D is tentatively TRBD1 or TRBD2 (5 bases each). V was pared by 8 bases and J by 5 bases, with 13 bases between. The CDR3 covers 12 residues. CDR3 in amino acids: CASSHGGHEQYV. In nucleotides, the CDR3 is TGTGCCAGCTCCCATGGGGGTCACGAGCAGTACGTC.

This clone appeared once. The chain recombines TRBV27 with TRBJ2-2, with unresolved D. CDR1 and CDR2 (germline): MNHEY, SMNVEV (reference sequence). Trimming left V 2 bases short and J 8 bases short, with 12 bases between. This CDR3 comprises 14 residues. CDR3 protein: CASSLSRFGGELFF. DNA of the CDR3: TGTGCCAGCAGTTTAAGCAGGTTCGGTGGGGAGCTGTTTTTT.